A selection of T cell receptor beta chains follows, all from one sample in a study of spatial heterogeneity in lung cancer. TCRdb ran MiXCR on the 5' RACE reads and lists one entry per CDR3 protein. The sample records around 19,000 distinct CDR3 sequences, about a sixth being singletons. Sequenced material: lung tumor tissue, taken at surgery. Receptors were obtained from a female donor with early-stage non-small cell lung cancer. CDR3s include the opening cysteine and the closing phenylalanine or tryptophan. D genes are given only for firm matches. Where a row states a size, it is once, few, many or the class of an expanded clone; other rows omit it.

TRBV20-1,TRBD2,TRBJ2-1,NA,CSARGSGNKQFF,TGCAGTGCTAGAGGTAGCGGGAATAAGCAGTTCTTC
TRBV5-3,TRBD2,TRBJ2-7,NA,CASSLVLAGGGYEQYF,TGTGCCAGCAGCTTGGTCTTAGCGGGAGGTGGCTACGAGCAGTACTTC
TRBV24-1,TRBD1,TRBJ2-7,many,CATSDSRRGHREQYF,TGTGCCACCAGTGATTCGAGAAGGGGGCATAGGGAGCAGTACTTC
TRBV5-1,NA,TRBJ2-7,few,CASSLDLSEQYF,TGCGCCAGCAGCTTGGACCTTAGCGAGCAGTACTTC
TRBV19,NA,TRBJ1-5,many,CASRSEMRNQPQHF,TGTGCCAGTAGGTCAGAAATGCGCAATCAGCCCCAGCATTTT
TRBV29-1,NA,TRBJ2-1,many,CSVGVGVGYNEQFF,TGCAGCGTTGGGGTCGGGGTGGGGTACAATGAGCAGTTCTTC
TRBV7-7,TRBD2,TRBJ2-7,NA,CASSTGLAGPKRRYEQYF,TGTGCTAGCAGCACGGGACTAGCGGGGCCCAAGCGTCGTTACGAGCAGTACTTC
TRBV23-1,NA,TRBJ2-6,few,CASSQSPGGLNVLTF,TGCGCCAGCAGTCAGTCCCCCGGGGGGCTCAACGTCCTGACTTTC
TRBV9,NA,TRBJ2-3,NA,CASSVAASTDTQYF,TGTGCCAGCAGCGTAGCGGCTAGCACAGATACGCAGTATTTT
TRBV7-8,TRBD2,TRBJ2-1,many,CASSGSAGRGYNEQFF,TGTGCCAGCAGCGGATCGGCCGGGAGGGGCTACAATGAGCAGTTCTTC
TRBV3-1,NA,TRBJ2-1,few,CASSQQRGRDIDNEQFF,TGTGCCAGCAGCCAGCAACGCGGACGAGATATCGACAATGAGCAGTTCTTC
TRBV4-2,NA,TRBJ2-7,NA,CASSQLGVEGSTHEQYF,TGTGCCAGCAGCCAATTAGGGGTAGAGGGGTCGACCCACGAGCAGTACTTC
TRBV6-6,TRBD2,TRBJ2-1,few,CASSYSGTSGRNEQFF,TGTGCCAGCAGTTACTCAGGGACTAGCGGGAGGAATGAGCAGTTCTTC
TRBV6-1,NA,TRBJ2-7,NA,CASSERGYEQYF,TGTGCCAGCAGTGAAAGAGGGTACGAGCAGTACTTC
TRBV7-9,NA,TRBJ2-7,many,CASSWGVNEQYF,TGTGCCAGCAGCTGGGGAGTTAACGAGCAGTACTTC
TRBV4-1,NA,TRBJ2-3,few,CASSRPSGTDTQYF,TGCGCCAGCAGCCGCCCGAGCGGAACAGATACGCAGTATTTT
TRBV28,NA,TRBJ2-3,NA,CASSLGPLGTQYF,TGTGCCAGCAGTTTGGGCCCGTTGGGAACGCAGTATTTT
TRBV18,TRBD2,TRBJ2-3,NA,CASSRSGSEADTQYF,TGTGCCAGCTCACGGAGCGGGAGTGAGGCAGATACGCAGTATTTT
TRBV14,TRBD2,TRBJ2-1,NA,CASSHNFEREPRSYYNEQFF,TGTGCCAGCAGCCACAACTTCGAGCGGGAGCCGCGAAGCTACTACAATGAGCAGTTCTTC
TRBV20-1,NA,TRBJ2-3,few,CSAKGQYLTDTQYF,TGCAGTGCTAAGGGACAATATTTAACAGATACGCAGTATTTT
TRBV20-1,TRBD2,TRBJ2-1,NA,CSARGTSGGSYNEQFF,TGCAGTGCTAGAGGGACTAGCGGAGGCTCCTACAATGAGCAGTTCTTC
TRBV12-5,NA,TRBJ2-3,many,CASGLVGYSDTDTQYF,TGTGCTAGTGGTTTGGTAGGTTACTCGGACACAGATACGCAGTATTTT
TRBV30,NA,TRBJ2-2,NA,CAWRGASNTGELFF,TGTGCCTGGAGAGGGGCCTCGAACACCGGGGAGCTGTTTTTT
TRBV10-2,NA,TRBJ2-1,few,CASSAGKGINEQFF,TGCGCCAGCAGTGCCGGGAAAGGCATCAATGAGCAGTTCTTC
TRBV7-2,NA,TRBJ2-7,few,CASSPAYEQYF,TGTGCCAGCAGCCCAGCCTACGAGCAGTACTTC
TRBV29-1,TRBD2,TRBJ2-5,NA,CSVFSSGKTQYF,TGCAGCGTATTCTCTAGCGGCAAGACCCAGTACTTC
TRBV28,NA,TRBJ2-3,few,CASSLEAPPYTQYF,TGTGCCAGCAGTTTAGAGGCCCCGCCCTATACGCAGTATTTT
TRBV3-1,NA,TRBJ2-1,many,CASSQALATYNEQFF,TGTGCCAGCAGCCAAGCGCTAGCGACCTACAATGAGCAGTTCTTC
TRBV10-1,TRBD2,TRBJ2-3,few,CASSVGTNTDTQYF,TGCGCCAGCAGTGTCGGGACTAACACAGATACGCAGTATTTT
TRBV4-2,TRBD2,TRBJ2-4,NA,CASSQVPTSGRPKNIQYF,TGTGCCAGCAGCCAAGTGCCGACTAGCGGGAGACCCAAAAACATTCAGTACTTC
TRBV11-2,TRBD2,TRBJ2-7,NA,CASSKSPTAGGSYEQYF,TGTGCCAGCAGCAAGTCCCCCACAGCGGGGGGGTCCTACGAGCAGTACTTC
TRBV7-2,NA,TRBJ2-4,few,CASSLSGGLASRGIQYF,TGTGCCAGCAGCTTAAGTGGGGGCCTAGCGTCGAGGGGCATTCAGTACTTC
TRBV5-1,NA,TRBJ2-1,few,CASSQGDNEQFF,TGCGCCAGCAGCCAGGGAGACAATGAGCAGTTCTTC
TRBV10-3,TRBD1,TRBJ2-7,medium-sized,CAISSLQTGDEQYF,TGTGCCATCAGTTCCCTCCAGACAGGGGACGAGCAGTACTTC
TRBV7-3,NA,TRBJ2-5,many,CASSLLVQETQYF,TGTGCCAGCAGCTTATTGGTACAAGAGACCCAGTACTTC